The 29 T cell receptor beta chains presented below share a single source sample, sequenced in a study of blood T cell repertoires in COVID-19. The data were produced by immunoSEQ multiplex PCR, yet TCRdb's version contains in-frame clones alone and is incomplete. The sample consists of under 250,000 clones, approximately 85% of them appearing once. Specimen: peripheral blood. Receptors were obtained from a man aged 45-65 years with acute or convalescent COVID-19.

This chain uses TRBV7-8 with TRBJ2-7, with 12 bases identical to TRBD1. Trimming removed 1 base from V and 5 bases from J; junction bases left unmatched: 6. CDR3 size: 16 residues. Germline lookup yields CDR1 SGHVS and CDR2 FQNEAQ. CDR3 coding DNA: TGTGCCAGCAGCTTAGGGGCCGGGACAGGGGGCCACGAGCAGTACTTC. Encoded protein: CASSLGAGTGGHEQYF.

The chain's CDR3 is CASSSRSSYNEQFF. The DNA of the CDR3 is TGTGCCAGCAGCTCCCGGAGCTCCTACAATGAGCAGTTCTTC. The genes are TRBV5-5 and TRBJ2-1; the D is unclear. The germline gives CDR1 SGHKS, CDR2 YYEKEE (reference sequence). The V end was cut by 3 bases, the J end by 0 bases, with 7 bases between. CDR3 length equals 14 residues.

This chain connects TRBV6-5 to TRBJ1-4; 8 positions match TRBD1. The CDR3 length is 14 residues. Germline CDR1 reads MNHEY; CDR2 reads SVGAGI. J was trimmed by 4 bases and V by 6 bases; bases with no gene match: 4. CDR3 DNA sequence: TGTGCCAGCAGGCCGGGACAGGATAATGAAAAACTGTTTTTT. Translating gives CASRPGQDNEKLFF.

Here the CDR3 DNA reads TGTGCCAGCAGCTATACAAGACAGGGCCAAGGGGGGACCCAGTACTTC. It codes for CASSYTRQGQGGTQYF. The V gene is TRBV11-1, the J gene TRBJ2-5, with 7 nucleotides matching TRBD1. The CDR3 spans 16 residues. The V gene end was trimmed by 4 bases and the J gene end by 7 bases; junction bases not matched to a gene: 15. Per germline, CDR1 SGHAT and CDR2 FQDESV (reference sequence).

The rearrangement joins TRBV5-8 to TRBJ2-3, with D possibly being TRBD2 (6 bases). There are 14 residues in the CDR3. V dropped 4 bases and J dropped 2 bases, with 11 bases sitting between them. In germline, CDR1 is SGHTS, CDR2 YDEGEE. CDR3 DNA: TGTGCCAGCAGCCCCGGGACTTACACAGATACGCAGTATTTT. Encoded protein: CASSPGTYTDTQYF.

DNA of the CDR3: TGTGCCAGTACCGCCTGGTCGGACACTGAAGCTTTCTTT. It specifies CASTAWSDTEAFF. V gene TRBV19 combines with J gene TRBJ1-1; no definite D call. Germline CDR1 LNHDA, CDR2 SQIVND (reference sequence). The CDR3 spans 13 residues. The V gene lost 7 bases and the J gene lost 3 bases, with 12 bases spanning the gap.

The V and J genes are TRBV11-1 and TRBJ1-2, with D possibly being TRBD1 (6 bases). V was clipped by 5 bases and J by 8 bases, with 12 bases between them. The CDR3 has 12 amino acids. The germline gives CDR1 SGHAT, CDR2 FQDESV (reference sequence). CDR3 amino acids: CASSHRDDGYTF. CDR3 DNA sequence: TGTGCCAGCAGCCACAGGGACGACGGCTACACCTTC.

This sequence joins TRBV11-1 and TRBJ2-1; 8 bases match TRBD2. The germline V gene has CDR1 SGHAT and CDR2 FQDESV (reference sequence). Germline trimming cut 5 bases from V and 13 bases from J; bases unmatched to any gene: 10. The CDR3 covers 13 residues. CDR3 DNA sequence: TGTGCCAGCAGCCCACTGTGGAGCGGGGGACAGTTCTTC. The encoded protein is CASSPLWSGGQFF.

The rearrangement joins TRBV18 to TRBJ1-1; D remains unclear. Germline V gives CDR1 KGHSH, CDR2 LQKENI. Between the trimmed V and J ends, which lost 2 bases and 3 bases, there was a span of 7 bases. This CDR3 is 13 amino acids long. DNA of the CDR3: TGTGCCAGCTCACCAGGGCAGGACACTGAAGCTTTCTTT. Its translation: CASSPGQDTEAFF.

This clone was detected only a few times. The chain has TRBV13 and TRBJ1-1; possible D gene TRBD1, 6 bases. CDR3 length: 16 amino acids. The ends were cut back, 1 base at V and 1 base at J, with 13 bases in the middle. CDR1 is PRHDT, CDR2 FYEKMQ, per germline (reference sequence). CDR3 in amino acids: CASSLATGLKNTEAFF. The CDR3 DNA is TGTGCCAGCAGCTTAGCCACAGGGTTAAAGAACACTGAAGCTTTCTTT.

CDR3 protein: CASTEGGTSGSNEQFF. CDR3 DNA sequence: TGTGCCAGCACCGAAGGAGGTACTAGCGGGAGTAACGAGCAGTTCTTC. This chain connects TRBV9 to TRBJ2-1, with TRBD2 identical over 11 bases. This CDR3 region has 16 residues. CDR1 and CDR2 (germline): SGDLS, YYNGEE. The J segment lost 10 bases and the V segment lost 6 bases, leaving 15 bases of the junction unmatched. The whole variable domain, filled in from reference TRBV9 and TRBJ2-1, reads DSGVTQTPKHLITATGQRVTLRCSPRSGDLSVYWYQQSLDQGLQFLIQYYNGEERAKGNILERFSAQQFPDLHSELNLSSLELGDSALYFCASTEGGTSGSNEQFFGPGTRLTVL.

This chain links TRBV11-2 with TRBJ1-2; D remains unclear. V shed 3 bases and J shed 8 bases, with 13 bases lying between them. Germline V gives CDR1 SGHAT, CDR2 FQNNGV. The CDR3 is made up of 13 amino acids. The CDR3 region is CASSFSGPMGYTF. In nucleotides, the CDR3 is TGTGCCAGCAGCTTTTCAGGCCCCATGGGCTACACCTTC.

The rearrangement joins TRBV19 to TRBJ1-2, with 8 positions matching TRBD1. The V gene's germline CDR1 is LNHDA and CDR2 SQIVND (reference sequence). This CDR3 is built from 15 residues. V was pared by 6 bases and J by 6 bases, with 12 bases of the junction left unmatched. This CDR3 is CASRARPGGGHGYTF. The CDR3 bases are TGTGCCAGTAGGGCCCGTCCAGGGGGCGGCCATGGCTACACCTTC.

The chain couples TRBV5-4 to TRBJ1-1, with unresolved D. CDR3 length equals 13 residues. V was shortened by 2 bases and J by 2 bases, with 7 bases between the two germline ends. The V gene's germline CDR1 is SGHNT and CDR2 YYREEE (reference sequence). The CDR3 sequence: CASSFWANTEAFF. In DNA, the CDR3 is TGTGCCAGCAGCTTTTGGGCAAACACTGAAGCTTTCTTT. Based on the CDR3 plus reference TRBV5-4 and TRBJ1-1, the full variable domain is ETGVTQSPTHLIKTRGQQVTLRCSSQSGHNTVSWYQQALGQGPQFIFQYYREEENGRGNFPPRFSGLQFPNYSSELNVNALELDDSALYLCASSFWANTEAFFGQGTRLTVV.

V usage is TRBV19 and J usage is TRBJ2-1; D unclear. The germline V gene has CDR1 LNHDA and CDR2 SQIVND (reference sequence). The length of the CDR3 is 13 residues. The V end was cut by 5 bases, the J end by 2 bases, with 7 bases between. The CDR3 is CASSREAYNEQFF. CDR3 nucleotides: TGTGCCAGTAGTCGCGAAGCCTACAATGAGCAGTTCTTC.

The J gene is TRBJ1-5, the V gene TRBV12-3 or TRBV12-4; D is unclear. This CDR3 region has 13 residues. Trimming removed 6 bases from V and 5 bases from J, with 11 bases in between. CDR3 DNA: TGTGCCAGCAGCACCGACACCGATCAGCCCCAGCATTTT. It yields the protein CASSTDTDQPQHF.

This clone was seen a handful of times. In DNA form, the CDR3 reads TGTGCTAGTGGTGCCGGACAGGGTTTTTCACCCCTCCACTTT. Protein product: CASGAGQGFSPLHF. The chain joins TRBV12-5 to TRBJ1-6, with 8 bases aligning to TRBD1. Germline CDR1 LGHNT, CDR2 FRNRAP. The V gene end was trimmed by 5 bases and the J gene end by 9 bases; junction bases not matched to a gene: 6. This CDR3 has 14 amino acids.

V and J are TRBV11-3 and TRBJ2-3; TRBD2 agrees at 12 bases. This CDR3 has 15 residues. The germline gives CDR1 SGHNT, CDR2 YENEEA. Trimming at V came to 5 bases and at J to 3 bases, leaving 3 bases not matched to a gene. In DNA form, the CDR3 reads TGTGCCAGCAGCCCTACTAGCGGGAGGACAGATACGCAGTATTTT. Its translation is CASSPTSGRTDTQYF.

This clone was picked up a small number of times. V usage is TRBV2 and J usage is TRBJ2-6; D is perhaps TRBD2 (6 bases). This CDR3 comprises 15 residues. The V end lost 3 bases, the J end lost 2 bases, and 8 bases lay between the germline ends. Germline V CDR1 and CDR2: SNHLY, FYNNEI. For the CDR3, the DNA is TGTGCCAGCAGTGATTGGGGGGCTGGGGCCAACGTCCTGACTTTC. It yields the protein CASSDWGAGANVLTF. The full variable domain, in which reference TRBV2 and TRBJ2-6 provide the parts outside the CDR3, is EPEVTQTPSHQVTQMGQEVILRCVPISNHLYFYWYRQILGQKVEFLVSFYNNEISEKSEIFDDQFSVERPDGSNFTLKIRSTKLEDSAMYFCASSDWGAGANVLTFGAGSRLTVL.

The rearrangement links TRBV9 to TRBJ1-1; possible D gene TRBD1, 5 bases. V was cut by 4 bases and J by 1 base, with 20 bases left in between. Germline V CDR1 and CDR2: SGDLS, YYNGEE. The CDR3 has 17 residues. CDR3 coding DNA: TGTGCCAGCAGCAAGCGGGACGGCGGTGCAAAGAACACTGAAGCTTTCTTT. Its translation is CASSKRDGGAKNTEAFF.

The chain combines TRBV5-1 with TRBJ2-7; D possibly corresponds to TRBD1 (5 bases). The CDR3 spans 17 residues. Trimming took off 0 bases at V and 1 base at J, with 17 bases between the two ends. CDR1 is SGHRS, CDR2 YFSETQ, per germline. CDR3 in amino acids: CASSLGPYRKESYEQYF. CDR3 DNA sequence: TGCGCCAGCAGCTTGGGCCCCTACAGGAAAGAGTCCTACGAGCAGTACTTC.

V is TRBV28 and J is TRBJ1-6; D remains unclear. CDR1 is MDHEN and CDR2 is SYDVKM in the germline V gene. This CDR3 has 13 amino acids. Trimming cost V 2 bases and J 10 bases, with 9 bases left between them. The CDR3 nucleotides are TGTGCCAGCAGTTTAGGAGGCGGATCACCCCTCCACTTT. Translated, it gives CASSLGGGSPLHF.

The CDR3 nucleotides read TGTGCCAGCAGCTTAGCGGCCCTAGGACAGGGGGCTAGGAATGAGCAGTTCTTC. Translation: CASSLAALGQGARNEQFF. The rearrangement links TRBV7-9 to TRBJ2-1, with 11 nucleotides matching TRBD1. Per germline, CDR1 SEHNR and CDR2 FQNEAQ (reference sequence). The J segment lost 7 bases and the V segment lost 0 bases, leaving 11 bases of the junction unmatched. CDR3 length equals 18 residues.

The chain uses TRBV4-1 and TRBJ1-2, with 7 bases identical to TRBD1. The CDR3 covers 15 residues. V was pared by 2 bases and J by 4 bases, with 7 bases of the junction left unmatched. Looked up from germline, CDR1 is MGHRA and CDR2 is YSYEKL. CDR3 residues: CASSQSPAGGYGYTF. CDR3 sequence (DNA): TGCGCCAGCAGCCAAAGCCCAGCAGGGGGCTATGGCTACACCTTC.

The V gene is TRBV15, the J gene TRBJ2-1; 10 positions match TRBD2. The trim removed 0 bases at V and 7 bases at J, leaving 9 bases unmatched. The CDR3 contains 17 residues. CDR1 and CDR2 (germline): LNHNV, YYDKDF (reference sequence). The CDR3 region is CATSRDPLAGASNEQFF. CDR3 DNA: TGTGCCACCAGCAGAGATCCCCTAGCGGGGGCCAGTAATGAGCAGTTCTTC.

V usage is TRBV28 and J usage is TRBJ1-4, with 9 bases aligning to TRBD1. V shed 4 bases and J 6 bases; nucleotides not matched to a gene: 3. This CDR3 is built from 14 residues. Germline V CDR1 and CDR2: MDHEN, SYDVKM. In DNA form, the CDR3 reads TGTGCCAGCAGTTCGGGACAGGGCTATGAAAAACTGTTTTTT. It codes for CASSSGQGYEKLFF.

The rearrangement links TRBV30 to TRBJ1-3; D is possibly TRBD1 (5 bases). The CDR3 has 14 residues. With 3 bases removed from V and 5 bases from J, the gap between germline ends came to 14 bases. Germline V gene sequence: CDR1 GTSNPN, CDR2 SVGIG (reference sequence). The CDR3 reads CAWRGQGDRNTIYF. The DNA of the CDR3 is TGTGCCTGGAGAGGGCAGGGTGATAGAAACACCATATATTTT. Full variable domain (rest looked up from reference TRBV30 and TRBJ1-3): SQTIHQWPATLVQPVGSPLSLECTVEGTSNPNLYWYRQAAGRGLQLLFYSVGIGQISSEVPQNLSASRPQDRQFILSSKKLLLSDSGFYLCAWRGQGDRNTIYFGEGSWLTVV.

The chain has TRBV29-1 and TRBJ1-2; unclear D gene. The germline gives CDR1 SQVTM, CDR2 ANQGSEA. The CDR3 covers 9 residues. CDR3 sequence reads: CRVGDGYTF. Written as DNA, the CDR3 is TGCAGAGTCGGAGATGGCTACACCTTC.

The chain couples TRBV29-1 to TRBJ1-2; 8 bases line up with TRBD1. The CDR3 length is 14 residues. Germline CDR1 and CDR2: SQVTM and ANQGSEA. The J segment lost 5 bases and the V segment lost 6 bases, leaving 11 bases of the junction unmatched. This CDR3 is CSVDGTNRGYGYTF. In DNA form, the CDR3 reads TGCAGCGTGGATGGGACTAACAGGGGGTATGGCTACACCTTC.